This TCR beta chain was recovered during a study of OX40 agonist ivuxolimab in advanced cancers. Some clones are missing from TCRdb's copy, which holds only in-frame ones; the method was immunoSEQ multiplex PCR. The sample lists more than 80,000 clones, roughly nine tenths occurring once. Per the germline V gene, CDR1 is SGHRS and CDR2 is YFSETQ. The V gene end was trimmed by 0 bases and the J gene end by 8 bases; junction bases not matched to a gene: 1. The CDR3 totals 15 residues. This receptor was taken from an adult with an advanced solid tumor such as melanoma, head and neck, liver or kidney cancer. The genes are TRBV5-1 and TRBJ2-1; TRBD2 aligns across 14 bases. The sequencing used CD4+ or CD8+ T cells sorted from blood, collected in a trial of the OX40 agonist ivuxolimab. The CDR3 sequence is CASSLGLAGGDEQFF. Written as DNA, the CDR3 is TGCGCCAGCAGCTTGGGACTAGCGGGAGGGGATGAGCAGTTCTTC.